This T cell receptor beta chain was documented in a study of shared clonotypes between healthy human individuals. Generated by immunoSEQ multiplex PCR, the TCRdb table keeps only in-frame clones and is missing some. The sample lists 950,000 to 1,100,000 clones; approximately 72% were seen once. This CDR3 contains 17 residues. V was cut by 8 bases and J by 8 bases, with 33 bases left in between. CDR1 and CDR2 from the germline V gene are GTSNPN and SVGIG (reference sequence). The TCR was taken from a man between 18 and 29 years old in good health. The rearrangement uses TRBV30 and TRBJ1-2, with a tentative D call TRBD1 (6 bases). The source material was memory CD4+ T cells sorted from blood. Subset indicated: CD45RA-negative fraction. The DNA for the CDR3 is TGTGCCACGCCTCATAATCGTATCAGGGACAATTTGTGGGGCTACACCTTC. It yields the protein CATPHNRIRDNLWGYTF.